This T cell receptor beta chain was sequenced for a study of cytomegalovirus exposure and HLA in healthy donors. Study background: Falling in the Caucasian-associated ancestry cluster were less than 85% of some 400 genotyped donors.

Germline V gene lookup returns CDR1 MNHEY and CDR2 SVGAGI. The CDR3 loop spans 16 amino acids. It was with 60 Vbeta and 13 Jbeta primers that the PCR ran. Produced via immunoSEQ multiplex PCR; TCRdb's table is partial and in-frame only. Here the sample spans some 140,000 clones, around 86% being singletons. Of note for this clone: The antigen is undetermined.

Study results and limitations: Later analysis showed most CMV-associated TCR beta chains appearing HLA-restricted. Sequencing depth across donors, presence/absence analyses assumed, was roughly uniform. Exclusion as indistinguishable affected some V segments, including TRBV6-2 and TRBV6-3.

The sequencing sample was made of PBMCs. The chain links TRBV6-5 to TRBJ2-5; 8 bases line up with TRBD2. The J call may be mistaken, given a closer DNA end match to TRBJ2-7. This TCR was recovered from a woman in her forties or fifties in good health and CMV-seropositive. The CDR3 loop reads CASSYSLGGGFYEQYF. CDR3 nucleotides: TGTGCCAGCAGTTACTCCCTCGGGGGGGGGTTCTACGAGCAGTACTTC.